Presented here are 9 T cell receptor beta chains from one specimen sequenced in a study of T cell repertoires in cytomegalovirus infection. TCRdb ran MiXCR on the reads and lists one entry per CDR3 protein. The sample includes 250,000 or so distinct CDR3 sequences, 17% seen only once; the top ten take roughly 50%. The material sequenced was CD8+ T cells from PBMCs. The receptors stem from a human donor in good health (CMV status not recorded). Some clones in this sample may be carry-over from other donors' samples.

This clonotype was seen only a few times. Here the CDR3 reads CASSLALTAGYNEQFF. The CDR3 nucleotides read TGTGCCAGCAGCTTGGCACTTACGGCGGGGTACAATGAGCAGTTCTTC. The chain recombines TRBV5-6 with TRBJ2-1; TRBD2 might be the D (6 bases). The CDR3 is 16 amino acids. CDR1 and CDR2 from the germline V gene are SGHDT and YYEEEE. V lost 0 bases and J lost 4, with 14 bases in between.

This clonotype has a handful of counts. The V call is TRBV7-9, the J call TRBJ2-2; D gene unclear. The CDR3 runs to 13 residues. Germline loops: CDR1 SEHNR, CDR2 FQNEAQ (reference sequence). The V and J ends lost 5 bases and 4 bases respectively, with 8 bases between them. This CDR3 is CASSAQTTGELFF. In nucleotides, the CDR3 is TGTGCCAGCAGCGCCCAGACCACCGGGGAGCTGTTTTTT.

The chain carries TRBV5-1 and TRBJ2-3; 7 bases are shared with TRBD2. In germline, CDR1 is SGHRS, CDR2 YFSETQ. This CDR3 is 22 amino acids long. After removal of 0 bases from V and 0 bases from J, the junction contained 22 bases not matched to a gene. CDR3 in DNA: TGCGCCAGCAGCTTGGCAGGACCCAATTTTGGCTTGGCTAGCGGTAGCACAGATACGCAGTATTTT. Its translation is CASSLAGPNFGLASGSTDTQYF.

This clonotype was detected only once. The chain is built from TRBV20-1 and TRBJ1-6; D gene unclear. Germline V gene data show CDR1 as DFQATT and CDR2 as SNEGSKA (reference sequence). The length of the CDR3 is 16 residues. Trimming took 0 bases from V and 0 from J, leaving 9 bases between them. The CDR3 nucleotides are TGCAGTGCTAGAGATTGGGAAAGCTCCTATAATTCACCCCTCCACTTT. Its protein is CSARDWESSYNSPLHF.

This chain connects TRBV24-1 to TRBJ2-4; D is tentatively TRBD1 or TRBD2 (5 bases each). Trimming took off 8 bases at V and 2 bases at J, with 18 bases between the two ends. CDR1 KGHDR and CDR2 SFDVKD come from the germline V gene. The CDR3 has 16 amino acids. The DNA for the CDR3 is TGTGCCACCACTGCTCCAGAGGGGCGAACCAAAAACATTCAGTACTTC. Its protein product is CATTAPEGRTKNIQYF.

The rearrangement links TRBV5-5 to TRBJ1-1; D is ambiguous. V was trimmed by 2 bases and J by 0 bases, leaving 8 bases between them. Germline-derived CDR1 and CDR2 are SGHKS and YYEKEE (reference sequence). The CDR3 runs 14 residues. The DNA for the CDR3 is TGTGCCAGCAGCTTTCTTTCGTTGAACACTGAAGCTTTCTTT. Translation gives CASSFLSLNTEAFF.

V gene TRBV6-2 or TRBV6-3 combines with J gene TRBJ2-7; 10 bases are a match to TRBD1. V shed 10 bases, J shed 4 bases, and the junction held 7 bases outside the gene matches. There are 13 residues in the CDR3. Germline lookup yields CDR1 MNHEY and CDR2 SVGEGT. CDR3 sequence reads: CAIRGTGVYEQYF. CDR3 DNA: TGTGCCATCCGGGGGACAGGGGTGTACGAGCAGTACTTC.

A remark on this clonotype: A read error may explain this, as a much larger clone is one base away. V gene TRBV12-3 or TRBV12-4 combines with J gene TRBJ1-3, with unresolved D. CDR3 length: 16 amino acids. The ends were cut back, 3 bases at V and 0 bases at J, with 12 bases in the middle. DNA for the CDR3: TGTGCCAGCAGTTTTGTGGCAGGAGGCTCTGGAAACACCATATATTTT. Residues: CASSFVAGGSGNTIYF.

This clonotype was counted ten times or more. This CDR3 is CASSIRAQGLEQYF. As DNA, the CDR3 is TGTGCCAGCAGTATCCGGGCTCAAGGCCTCGAGCAGTACTTC. The chain is built from TRBV27 and TRBJ2-7; D is undetermined. V lost 5 bases to trimming and J lost 6 bases, with 17 bases between them. CDR3 size: 14 residues. Germline V gives CDR1 MNHEY, CDR2 SMNVEV (reference sequence).